The 8 T cell receptor beta chains presented below share a single source sample, sequenced in a study of T-cell reconstitution after alpha-beta-depleted transplantation in children. Unique molecular identifiers tagged the TCRbeta library. Using its own MiXCR run on the PCR reads, TCRdb lists one record per CDR3 protein. The profile shows around 680,000 distinct CDR3 sequences, roughly 17% of them singletons. The sequenced sample was PBMCs from the stem cell graft donor, obtained from the stem cell graft. The receptors originated from a human donor who donated a stem cell graft to a child with acute myeloid leukemia.

DNA for the CDR3: TGTGCCAGCAGCTCGGCCCCGGACGAGCAGTACTTC. This gives the protein CASSSAPDEQYF. The chain links TRBV12-3 or TRBV12-4 to TRBJ2-7; D not resolved. CDR3 length: 12 amino acids. Trimming shortened V by 6 bases and J by 5 bases, and 11 bases separated the two germline ends.

Concerning this clonotype: This could be a read error, since a much larger clone is one nucleotide away. The genes are TRBV20-1 and TRBJ2-7; tentatively, D is TRBD1 or TRBD2 (5 bases each). The CDR3 consists of 17 residues. CDR1 and CDR2 (germline): DFQATT, SNEGSKA (reference sequence). DNA of the CDR3: TGCAGTGCTAGAGATCCCTACGGGGCCCCGGGGAAATACGGGCAGTACTTC. Translated, it gives CSARDPYGAPGKYGQYF.

At least ten counts were recorded for this clonotype. This chain joins TRBV25-1 and TRBJ1-1, with a tentative D call TRBD1 (5 bases). Germline assignment: CDR1 MGHDK and CDR2 SYGVNS. CDR3 length: 14 amino acids. The V end lost 10 bases, the J end lost 5 bases, and 20 bases lay between the germline ends. In DNA, the CDR3 is TGTGCCACCAAACCTGTAGGGGTGGGGACTGAAGCTTTCTTT. Amino acids: CATKPVGVGTEAFF.

The J gene is TRBJ1-2, the V gene TRBV4-3; D gene ambiguous. Germline values: CDR1 LGHNA, CDR2 YSLEER. This CDR3 has 16 residues. V lost 0 bases and J 0 bases, leaving 11 bases between the germline ends. The CDR3: CASSQDTRLTNYGYTF. The CDR3 nucleotides are TGCGCCAGCAGCCAAGATACAAGGCTCACTAACTATGGCTACACCTTC.

This clonotype showed up just a few times. This chain links TRBV7-2 with TRBJ2-3; D may be TRBD1 or TRBD2 (7 bases each). Germline CDR1 reads SGHTA; CDR2 reads FQGNSA. The V end was cut by 4 bases, the J end by 6 bases, with 11 bases between. CDR3 length equals 13 residues. The chain's CDR3 is CASSSRGGDTQYF. The CDR3 DNA reads TGTGCCAGCAGCTCCAGGGGGGGGGATACGCAGTATTTT.

This clonotype was observed at least ten times. The rearrangement uses TRBV20-1 and TRBJ2-7, with D perhaps matching TRBD1 (6 bases). Trimming cost V 4 bases and J 1 base, with 8 bases left between them. Germline V gives CDR1 DFQATT, CDR2 SNEGSKA (reference sequence). This CDR3 region has 12 residues. The CDR3 bases are TGCAGTGCTACCACAGGGTCCTACGAGCAGTACTTC. It codes for CSATTGSYEQYF.

This clonotype has more than one count but fewer than ten. The chain links TRBV12-3 or TRBV12-4 to TRBJ2-3; D not certain. The CDR3 has 16 residues. Trimming took 7 bases from V and 0 from J, leaving 17 bases between them. The CDR3 coding sequence is TGTGCCAGCAATCTTGACGGATCTACTAGCACAGATACGCAGTATTTT. Encoded protein: CASNLDGSTSTDTQYF.

This clonotype was seen many times. The chain employs TRBV12-3 or TRBV12-4 and TRBJ1-2; 8 bases agree with TRBD1. This CDR3 region has 13 residues. The J segment lost 7 bases and the V segment lost 6 bases, leaving 7 bases of the junction unmatched. In DNA form, the CDR3 reads TGTGCCAGCAGCCTAGGGACAGGTCGTGGCTACACCTTC. Translating gives CASSLGTGRGYTF.